The clone carrying this T cell receptor beta chain was counted at least ten times. The sample originates from a study of immune heterogeneity within non-small cell lung tumors. Template material comprised bulk tumor genomic DNA at around 600 ng per sample. Several spatially distant biopsies were obtained per primary tumor intraoperatively. Patients underwent curative surgery for untreated, newly diagnosed non-small cell lung cancer. Multiplex PCR relied on 32 V and 13 J primers to amplify TCR beta CDR3. Each CDR3 protein gets one entry after TCRdb re-called the multiplex PCR reads with MiXCR. This sample has 14,000 or so distinct CDR3 sequences, with less than 35% found just once. The source material was lung tumor tissue. The clonotype originates from a man in his forties or fifties with non-small cell lung cancer.

CDR3 in amino acids: CSAEGPGYGYTF. CDR3 nucleotide sequence: TGCAGTGCAGAGGGACCGGGGTATGGCTACACCTTC. This chain links TRBV20-1 with TRBJ1-2, with D perhaps matching TRBD1 (5 bases). Between the trimmed V and J ends, which lost 6 bases and 5 bases, there was a span of 13 bases. The CDR3 is 12 residues long. Looked up from germline, CDR1 is DFQATT and CDR2 is SNEGSKA (reference sequence).